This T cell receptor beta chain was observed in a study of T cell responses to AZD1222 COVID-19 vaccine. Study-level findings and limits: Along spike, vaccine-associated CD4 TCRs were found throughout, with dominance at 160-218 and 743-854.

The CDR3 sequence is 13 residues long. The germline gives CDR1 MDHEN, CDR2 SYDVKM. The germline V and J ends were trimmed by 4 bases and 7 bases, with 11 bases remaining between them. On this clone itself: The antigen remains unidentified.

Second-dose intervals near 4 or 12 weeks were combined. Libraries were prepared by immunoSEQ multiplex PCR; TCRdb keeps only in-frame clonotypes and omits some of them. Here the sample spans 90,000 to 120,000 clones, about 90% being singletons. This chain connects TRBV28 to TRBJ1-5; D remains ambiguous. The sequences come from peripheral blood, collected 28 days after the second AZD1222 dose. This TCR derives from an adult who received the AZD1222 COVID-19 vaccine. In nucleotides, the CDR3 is TGTGCCAGCAGTTCGAATTTCATCCAGCCCCAGCATTTT. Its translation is CASSSNFIQPQHF.